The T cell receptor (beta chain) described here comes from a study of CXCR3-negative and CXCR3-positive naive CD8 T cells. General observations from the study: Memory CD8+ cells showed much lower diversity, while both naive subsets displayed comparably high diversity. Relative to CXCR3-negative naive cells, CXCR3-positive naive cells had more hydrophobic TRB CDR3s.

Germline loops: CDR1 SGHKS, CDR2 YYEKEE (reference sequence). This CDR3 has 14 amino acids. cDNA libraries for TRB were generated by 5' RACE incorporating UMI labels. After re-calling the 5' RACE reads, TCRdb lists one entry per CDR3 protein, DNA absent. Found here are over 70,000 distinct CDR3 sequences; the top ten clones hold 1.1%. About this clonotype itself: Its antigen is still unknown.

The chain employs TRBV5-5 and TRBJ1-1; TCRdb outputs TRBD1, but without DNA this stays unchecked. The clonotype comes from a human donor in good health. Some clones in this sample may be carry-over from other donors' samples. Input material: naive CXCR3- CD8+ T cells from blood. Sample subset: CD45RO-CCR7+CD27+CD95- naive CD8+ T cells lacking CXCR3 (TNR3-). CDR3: CASSSSQGGPEASF.